Included here is one T cell receptor (beta chain) sequence, with context. V shed 5 bases and J shed 10 bases, with 21 bases lying between them. This CDR3 region has 15 residues. Germline assignment: CDR1 LNHDA and CDR2 SQIVND (reference sequence). In the study's own analysis: Estimation of nucleated cell counts relied on the amplification of reference gene primers. Method: immunoSEQ multiplex PCR; TCRdb's copy keeps in-frame clones and lacks some. D and trimming come from the DNA, and the V and J calls and clone size come from that table. The sample comprises approximately 69,000 clones, about 84% of which are singletons, and 1.8% rests with the top ten. The data belong to a study of blood T cell repertoires in COVID-19. Looking at the study overall: Some COVID-19 samples were acute and others convalescent; all came from the United States, Italy and Spain. T cells, B-cell-depleted T cells, or PBMCs supplied cDNA or gDNA.

What was sequenced was peripheral blood. The rearrangement links TRBV19 to TRBJ2-1; the D gene is possibly TRBD2 (6 bases). The TCR originated in a woman aged 60 to 75 with acute or convalescent COVID-19. The chain's CDR3 is CASSPRTGERREQFF. Written as DNA, the CDR3 is TGTGCCAGTAGTCCCCGGACGGGAGAGAGGAGAGAGCAGTTCTTC.